This T cell receptor beta chain comes out of a study of T-cell reconstitution after alpha-beta-depleted transplantation in children. Per the germline V gene, CDR1 is MNHEY and CDR2 is SVGEGT. This CDR3 contains 13 residues. Trimming shortened V by 2 bases and J by 4 bases, and 9 bases separated the two germline ends. Unique molecular identifiers were used in preparing the TCRbeta library. TCRdb re-derived calls from the PCR reads in MiXCR, one entry per CDR3 protein. The data hold about 480,000 distinct CDR3 sequences, with 12% observed a single time. The chain carries TRBV6-2 or TRBV6-3 and TRBJ2-7, with no clear D. The sample was PBMCs from the stem cell graft donor, taken from the stem cell graft. The sequence was obtained from a human donor who donated a stem cell graft to a child with combined immunodeficiency. CDR3 protein: CASSYVGPYEQYF. The CDR3 DNA sequence: TGTGCCAGCAGTTACGTCGGTCCGTACGAGCAGTACTTC.